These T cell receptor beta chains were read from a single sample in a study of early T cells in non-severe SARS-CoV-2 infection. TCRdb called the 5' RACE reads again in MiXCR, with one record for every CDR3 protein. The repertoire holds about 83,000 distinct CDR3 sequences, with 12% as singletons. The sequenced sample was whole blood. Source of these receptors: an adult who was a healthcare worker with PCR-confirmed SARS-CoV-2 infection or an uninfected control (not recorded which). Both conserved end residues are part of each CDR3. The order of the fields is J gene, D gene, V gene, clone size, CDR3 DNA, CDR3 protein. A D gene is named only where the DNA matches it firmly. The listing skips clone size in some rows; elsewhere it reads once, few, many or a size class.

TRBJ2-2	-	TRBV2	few	TGTGCCAGCATCGTGGCCACCGGGGAGCTGTTTTTT	CASIVATGELFF
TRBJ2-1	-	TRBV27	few	TGTGCCAGCAGTTTAAACGGACAGCAGAATCTGGGTGAGCAGTTCTTC	CASSLNGQQNLGEQFF
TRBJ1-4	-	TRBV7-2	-	TGTGCCAGCAGCTTAGATGGCTTGGTGACAACTAATGAAAAACTGTTTTTT	CASSLDGLVTTNEKLFF
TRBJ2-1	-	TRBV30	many	TGTGCCTGGAGTGCCCCCAGTCCGGAGCAGTTCTTC	CAWSAPSPEQFF
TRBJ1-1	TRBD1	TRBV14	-	TGTGCCAGCAGCCCGCTAAGGACAGGCATATCTTTTGGGAACACTGTAGCTTTCTTT	CASSPLRTGISFGNTVAFF
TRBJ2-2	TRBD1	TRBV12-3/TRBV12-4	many	TGTGCCAGCAGTTTAGCAGGAGGGACAGGGAGGTCCGGGGAGCTGTTTTTT	CASSLAGGTGRSGELFF
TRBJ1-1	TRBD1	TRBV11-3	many	TGTGCCAGCAGCTTTTCAGGGGGGAACACTGAAGCTTTCTTT	CASSFSGGNTEAFF
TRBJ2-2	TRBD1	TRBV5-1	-	TGCGCCAGCAGCCCAGGGGACAGGGGTCACACCGGGGAGCTGTTTTTT	CASSPGDRGHTGELFF
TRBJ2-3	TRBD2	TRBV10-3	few	TGTGCCATCAGTGATAGCGGGAGGGCCGGGAGCACAGATACGCAGTATTTT	CAISDSGRAGSTDTQYF
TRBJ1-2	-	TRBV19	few	TGTGCCAGTAGACAGTCAGGGGCGGGACGCTATGGCTACACCTTC	CASRQSGAGRYGYTF
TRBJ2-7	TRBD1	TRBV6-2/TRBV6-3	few	TGTGCCAGCAGTTACGGGGACAGCTCCTACGAGCAGTACTTC	CASSYGDSSYEQYF
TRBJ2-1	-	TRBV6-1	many	TGTGCCAGCAGTGAAATTCTAACCAATGAGCAGTTCTTC	CASSEILTNEQFF
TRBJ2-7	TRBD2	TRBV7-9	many	TGTGCCAGCAGCTTAGCTAGCGGGAAGGGTCACGAGCAGTACTTC	CASSLASGKGHEQYF
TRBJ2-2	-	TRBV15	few	TGTGCCACCAGCAGAGATCTAGGTCACACCGGGGAGCTGTTTTTT	CATSRDLGHTGELFF
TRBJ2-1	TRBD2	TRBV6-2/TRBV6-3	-	TGTGCCAGCAGTCCGGGGGGGGAGTACTACAATGAGCAGTTCTTC	CASSPGGEYYNEQFF
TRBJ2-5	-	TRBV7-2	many	TGTGCCAGCAGCCCCGCGGACAGGACCCAGTACTTC	CASSPADRTQYF
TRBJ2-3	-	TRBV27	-	TGTGCCAGCAGTTTCGTCGGGAGCACAGATACGCAGTATTTT	CASSFVGSTDTQYF
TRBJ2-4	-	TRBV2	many	TGTGCCAGCAGTGAAATTTGGCTAGCCAAAAACATTCAGTACTTC	CASSEIWLAKNIQYF
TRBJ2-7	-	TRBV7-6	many	TGTGCCAGCAGCTTACTTCAGGGAACCTACGAGCAGTACTTC	CASSLLQGTYEQYF
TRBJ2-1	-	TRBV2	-	TGTGCCAGCGGACCATTGGTAACAAACAGGAAGAATGAGCAGTTCTTC	CASGPLVTNRKNEQFF
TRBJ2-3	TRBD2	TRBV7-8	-	TGTGCCAGCAGCTTAGTGAGCGGGAGGGTCACAGATGCGCAGTATTTT	CASSLVSGRVTDAQYF
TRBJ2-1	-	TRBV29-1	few	TGCAGCGTTGTTAAGGCTAGCTTTAGCAATGAGCAGTTCTTC	CSVVKASFSNEQFF
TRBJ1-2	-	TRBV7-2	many	TGTGCCAGCAGTTCGCAGCAGGGAGGCGGCTACACCTTC	CASSSQQGGGYTF
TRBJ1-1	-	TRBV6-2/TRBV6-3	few	TGTGCCAGCAGTTACTCAATGGGCTATACTGAAGCTTTCTTT	CASSYSMGYTEAFF
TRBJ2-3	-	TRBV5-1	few	TGCGCCAGCAGCTTGGCTTCTCCTAATCAAGATACGCAGTATTTT	CASSLASPNQDTQYF
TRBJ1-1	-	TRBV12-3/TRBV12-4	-	TGTGCCAGCAGTAGACAGAACACTGAAGCTTTCTTT	CASSRQNTEAFF
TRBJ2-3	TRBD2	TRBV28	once	TGTGCCACCAGGAGGGCGGGAGACACAGATACGCAGTATTTT	CATRRAGDTDTQYF
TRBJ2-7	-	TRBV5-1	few	TGCGCCAGCAGCTTCGACGTCGCAGGGCCCTACGAGCAGTACTTC	CASSFDVAGPYEQYF
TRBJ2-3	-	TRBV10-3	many	TGTGCCATCAGTGGGGTCAGTAGCACAGATACGCAGTATTTT	CAISGVSSTDTQYF
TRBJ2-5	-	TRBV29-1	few	TGCAGCGTTGGGCAGGCCGCTGGGACCCAGTACTTC	CSVGQAAGTQYF
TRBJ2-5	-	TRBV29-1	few	TGCAGCGTTGGCCCAGAGCCCCAGTACTTC	CSVGPEPQYF
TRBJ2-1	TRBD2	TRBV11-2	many	TGTGCCAGCAGCACAGGGGTTCGCAGCGGGAGGAACAATGAGCAGTTCTTC	CASSTGVRSGRNNEQFF
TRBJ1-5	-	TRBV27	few	TGTGCCAGCAGTTTATTAGGGAGAATCAATCAGCCCCAGCATTTT	CASSLLGRINQPQHF
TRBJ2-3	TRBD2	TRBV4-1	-	TGCGCCAGCAGCCGAAAAGCGGGAGGGGGACTTAACCACACAGATACGCAGTATTTT	CASSRKAGGGLNHTDTQYF
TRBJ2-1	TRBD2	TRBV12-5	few	TGTGCTAGTGGTTCGCTTAACTTAGCGGGAGTGGATGAGCAGTTCTTC	CASGSLNLAGVDEQFF
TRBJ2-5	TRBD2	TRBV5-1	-	TGCGCCAGCAGCTATAGCGGGACTAGGCAAGAGACCCAGTACTTC	CASSYSGTRQETQYF
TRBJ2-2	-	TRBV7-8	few	TGTGCCAGCAGCTTAGGGCAGAACACCGGGGAGCTGTTTTTT	CASSLGQNTGELFF
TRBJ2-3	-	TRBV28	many	TGTGCCAGCAGTTTATCGGGTTATACGCAGTATTTT	CASSLSGYTQYF
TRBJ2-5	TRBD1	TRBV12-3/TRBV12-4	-	TGTGCCAGCAGCCCAGGGGGCGCCAGGGAAGAGACCCAGTACTTC	CASSPGGAREETQYF
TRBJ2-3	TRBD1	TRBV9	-	TGTGCCAGCAGCGTAGTGGGACAGGAGGATACGCAGTATTTT	CASSVVGQEDTQYF
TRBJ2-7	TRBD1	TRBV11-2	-	TGTGCCAGCAGCATCAGACAGGGAGCGGACGAGCAGTACTTC	CASSIRQGADEQYF
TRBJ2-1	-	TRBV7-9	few	TGTGCCAGCAGCCCGAAGGGACTCTTACATGAGCAGTTCTTC	CASSPKGLLHEQFF
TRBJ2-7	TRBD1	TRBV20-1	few	TGCAGTGCCCAAGAACTACGACAGGGGGCCTACGAGCAGTACTTC	CSAQELRQGAYEQYF
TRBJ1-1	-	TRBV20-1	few	TGCAGTTGGGAAAGAGGCGCGGCCACTGAAGCTTTCTTT	CSWERGAATEAFF
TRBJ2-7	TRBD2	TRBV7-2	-	TGTGCCAGCAGCTTCTTCGGGGATAGCGGGAGTATGAGCTCCTACGAGCAGTACTTC	CASSFFGDSGSMSSYEQYF
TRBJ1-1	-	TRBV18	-	TGTGCCAGCTCACTCTTGAGGGGCACTTCTGAGCGGGCTTTCTTT	CASSLLRGTSERAFF
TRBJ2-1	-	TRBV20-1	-	TGCAGTGCTAGTACCGATACCTACAATGAGCAGTTCTTC	CSASTDTYNEQFF
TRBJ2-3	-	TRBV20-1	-	TGCAGTGCTAGGGCCGGACTGCGGCTGGATACGCAGTATTTT	CSARAGLRLDTQYF
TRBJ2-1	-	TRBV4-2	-	TGTGCCAGCAGCCAACTCGGTGAGCAGTTCTTC	CASSQLGEQFF
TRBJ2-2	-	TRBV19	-	TGTGCCAGTAGTTCGGGACGCGGCGCGAACACCGGGGAGCTGTTTTTT	CASSSGRGANTGELFF
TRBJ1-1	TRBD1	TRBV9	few	TGTGCCAGCGGGGGACAGTTGAACACTGAAGCTTTCTTT	CASGGQLNTEAFF